These 13 T cell receptor beta chains were sequenced from one sample in a study of CXCR3-negative and CXCR3-positive naive CD8 T cells. The antigens for these receptors are not known. Study-level findings and limits: Hydrophobicity was higher for TRB CDR3s found in CXCR3-positive naive cells than in CXCR3-negative naive cells.

The authors prepared UMI-labeled TRB cDNA libraries by 5' RACE. Reprocessing the 5' RACE reads, TCRdb reports a single entry for every CDR3 protein and omits DNA. This listing includes under 3,500 distinct CDR3 sequences. What was sequenced was naive CXCR3+ CD8+ T cells from blood. Noted subset: CD45RO-CCR7+CD27+CD95- naive CD8+ T cells expressing CXCR3 (TNR3+). All receptors derive from a human donor in good health. Some clones in this sample may be carry-over from other donors' samples.

This clonotype is classed as medium-sized (0.01 to 0.1%) by frequency. The chain combines TRBV4-1 with TRBJ1-1; no DNA is available, so the TRBD1 call from TCRdb remains unchecked. CDR3 length equals 13 residues. Germline CDR1 is MGHRA and CDR2 is YSYEKL. The chain's CDR3 is CASSQEGAAAAFF.

This clonotype registers medium-sized by frequency. This chain links TRBV20-1 with TRBJ2-2; TCRdb's D call of TRBD1 is untestable without DNA. The CDR3 extends over 15 amino acids. CDR1 is DFQATT and CDR2 is SNEGSKA in the germline V gene (reference sequence). The CDR3 here is CSARGTYANTGELFF.

By frequency, this clonotype registers medium-sized. This rearrangement joins TRBV21-1 to TRBJ2-1; the D gene TCRdb calls, TRBD2, cannot be checked with no DNA. TRBV21-1 is a known pseudogene. The CDR3 runs to 17 residues. The CDR3 loop reads CASSKGVAGGPENEQFF.

This clonotype ranks as medium-sized (0.01 to 0.1%) in terms of frequency. The V call is TRBV28, the J call TRBJ2-1; TCRdb reports TRBD2, a call that lacks DNA to check it against. This CDR3 is 15 amino acids long. Germline CDR1 and CDR2: MDHEN and SYDVKM. CDR3 sequence reads: CASSAGTSSYNEQFF. Together with reference TRBV28 and TRBJ2-1, the CDR3 gives the full variable domain: DVKVTQSSRYLVKRTGEKVFLECVQDMDHENMFWYRQDPGLGLRLIYFSYDVKMKEKGDIPEGYSVSREKKERFSLILESASTNQTSMYLCASSAGTSSYNEQFFGPGTRLTVL.

The genes are TRBV9 and TRBJ1-2; checking the TCRdb D call of TRBD1 is not possible without DNA. CDR3 length: 15 amino acids. Germline CDR1 is SGDLS and CDR2 is YYNGEE. Here the CDR3 reads CASSVEGTGNYGYTF.

V gene TRBV28 combines with J gene TRBJ2-5; TCRdb's D gene call, TRBD2, goes unchecked for lack of DNA. CDR1 MDHEN and CDR2 SYDVKM come from the germline V gene. The CDR3 contains 17 residues. The CDR3 spells CASSAGTSGFYQETQYF.

In terms of frequency, this clonotype is medium-sized. The chain combines TRBV29-1 with TRBJ1-2. The CDR3 is made up of 12 amino acids. Germline values: CDR1 SQVTM, CDR2 ANQGSEA. This chain's CDR3 is CSVEDLGHGYTF.

This clonotype is identified as medium-sized from frequency. CDR3 residues: CSAIPYGNTEAFF. The V gene is TRBV20-1, the J gene TRBJ1-1; TCRdb's D gene call, TRBD1, goes unchecked for lack of DNA. Germline V lookup: CDR1 DFQATT, CDR2 SNEGSKA (reference sequence). The CDR3 has 13 amino acids.

The chain combines TRBV29-1 with TRBJ1-2. The germline CDR1 and CDR2 sequences are SQVTM and ANQGSEA. This CDR3 comprises 13 residues. The CDR3: CSVETGGLAGYTF.

The V call is TRBV5-6, the J call TRBJ1-4; TCRdb gives TRBD1 as the D gene, but with no DNA this cannot be confirmed. Germline V lookup: CDR1 SGHDT, CDR2 YYEEEE. The CDR3 covers 14 residues. The CDR3 protein is CASSPQGVGEKLFF. Full variable domain (missing parts from reference TRBV5-6 and TRBJ1-4): DAGVTQSPTHLIKTRGQQVTLRCSPKSGHDTVSWYQQALGQGPQFIFQYYEEEERQRGNFPDRFSGHQFPNYSSELNVNALLLGDSALYLCASSPQGVGEKLFFGSGTQLSVL.

Its frequency marks this clonotype as medium-sized. V and J are TRBV4-2 and TRBJ2-5; TCRdb reports TRBD1, a call that lacks DNA to check it against. The CDR3 extends over 14 amino acids. The germline V gene has CDR1 LGHNA and CDR2 YNFKEQ. This CDR3 is CASSPTTGEETQYF.

The chain has TRBV5-1 and TRBJ1-2; the D call from TCRdb, TRBD1, cannot be confirmed without DNA. The germline V gene has CDR1 SGHRS and CDR2 YFSETQ. This CDR3 spans 13 amino acids. CDR3 residues: CASSFEGSGGYTF.

The chain is built from TRBV4-1 and TRBJ2-7. The CDR3 runs 16 residues. CDR1 MGHRA and CDR2 YSYEKL come from the germline V gene. This chain's CDR3 is CASSHQTGRSSYEQYF.